This T cell receptor (beta chain) is from a study of blood T cell repertoires in COVID-19. The wider study: The study drew acute and convalescent COVID-19 samples from the United States, Italy and Spain.

Generated by immunoSEQ multiplex PCR, the TCRdb table keeps only in-frame clones and is missing some. This sample has roughly 79,000 clones; around 88% occur once, and the top ten carry around 5%. Germline values: CDR1 SGHTS, CDR2 YDEGEE. The CDR3 loop spans 15 amino acids. V gave up 4 bases and J gave up 6 bases; unmatched junction bases: 12. The source is a woman of 80 years or more with active or convalescent COVID-19. The sample comprised peripheral blood. The chain has TRBV5-8 and TRBJ1-2; 7 bases line up with TRBD1. CDR3 sequence (DNA): TGTGCCAGCAGCCCCCGCCCCTCCAGGGGGGATGGCTACACCTTC. It encodes CASSPRPSRGDGYTF.